The 17 T cell receptor beta chains below all came from one sample that was sequenced in a study of shared T cell receptors in the human thymus. Clones were sequenced by immunoSEQ multiplex PCR, and TCRdb holds only the in-frame ones, with some missing. The data hold hundreds of thousands of clones, with over 90% observed a single time. Sequenced sample: thymocytes. Receptors were obtained from a human donor.

V usage is TRBV18 and J usage is TRBJ1-3; D may be TRBD1 (5 bases). Trimming stripped 8 bases from V and 1 base from J, with 12 bases between. Germline V gives CDR1 KGHSH, CDR2 LQKENI. The CDR3 runs 14 residues. CDR3 amino acids: CASLMGGSGNTIYF. The CDR3 nucleotides read TGTGCCAGCCTCATGGGGGGATCTGGAAACACCATATATTTT.

The J gene is TRBJ2-3, the V gene TRBV27; no definite D call. This CDR3 spans 15 amino acids. V lost 5 bases and J lost 0, with 12 bases in between. Germline lookup yields CDR1 MNHEY and CDR2 SMNVEV (reference sequence). The CDR3 loop is CASSVTPGSTDTQYF. As DNA, the CDR3 is TGTGCCAGCAGTGTTACCCCGGGCAGCACAGATACGCAGTATTTT.

The chain uses TRBV28 and TRBJ1-3, with D unclear. V was cut by 4 bases and J by 7 bases, with 17 bases left in between. This CDR3 region has 15 residues. Per the germline V gene, CDR1 is MDHEN and CDR2 is SYDVKM. The CDR3 DNA reads as TGTGCCAGCAGTTCCTCTCGTAAGGGAGGGAACACCATATATTTT. This codes for CASSSSRKGGNTIYF. The whole variable domain, filled in from reference TRBV28 and TRBJ1-3, reads DVKVTQSSRYLVKRTGEKVFLECVQDMDHENMFWYRQDPGLGLRLIYFSYDVKMKEKGDIPEGYSVSREKKERFSLILESASTNQTSMYLCASSSSRKGGNTIYFGEGSWLTVV.

This sequence joins TRBV5-1 and TRBJ1-1; perhaps TRBD1 as D (6 bases). This CDR3 has 13 residues. Germline V gene lookup returns CDR1 SGHRS and CDR2 YFSETQ. V was shortened by 5 bases and J by 10 bases, with 18 bases between the two germline ends. The CDR3 reads CASSNGGIRGAFF. As DNA, the CDR3 is TGCGCCAGCAGTAACGGAGGAATCAGGGGAGCTTTCTTT. The entire variable domain, with the rest obtained from reference TRBV5-1 and TRBJ1-1, is as follows: KAGVTQTPRYLIKTRGQQVTLSCSPISGHRSVSWYQQTPGQGLQFLFEYFSETQRNKGNFPGRFSGRQFSNSRSEMNVSTLELGDSALYLCASSNGGIRGAFFGQGTRLTVV.

This chain connects TRBV7-9 to TRBJ1-1; D remains ambiguous. Trimming removed 2 bases at V and 4 bases at J, with 11 bases between. This CDR3 comprises 14 residues. From germline, CDR1 is SEHNR and CDR2 FQNEAQ (reference sequence). CDR3 in DNA: TGTGCCAGCAGCTTAAACTACAGATGCACTGAAGCTTTCTTT. Its translation: CASSLNYRCTEAFF.

To note about this clone: This same CDR3 is encoded by further DNA sequences in the sample. The chain is built from TRBV13 and TRBJ2-7; 12 positions agree with TRBD2. V dropped 2 bases and J dropped 2; count of bases not matched to a gene: 1. The CDR3 is 15 amino acids. CDR1 is PRHDT, CDR2 FYEKMQ, per germline (reference sequence). The CDR3 is CASSLLAGGTYEQYF. The CDR3 DNA follows: TGTGCCAGCAGCTTACTAGCGGGAGGGACCTACGAGCAGTACTTC.

The chain is built from TRBV29-1 and TRBJ2-2; 8 positions match TRBD2. The length of the CDR3 is 20 residues. Trimming cost V 0 bases and J 0 bases; bases outside gene matches: 15. Germline lookup yields CDR1 SQVTM and CDR2 ANQGSEA. For the CDR3, the DNA is TGCAGCGTTGAAGATCGAAAAAGGTCTAGCGGGTTCGCGAACACCGGGGAGCTGTTTTTT. Translation gives CSVEDRKRSSGFANTGELFF.

Here the CDR3 DNA reads TGTGCCAGCAGTCCCCAAGGTCCCACAGATACGCAGTATTTT. This encodes CASSPQGPTDTQYF. The chain is built from TRBV6-1 and TRBJ2-3; no clear D. In germline, CDR1 is MNHNS, CDR2 SASEGT. The CDR3 extends over 14 amino acids. Trimming took 5 bases from V and 2 from J, leaving 11 bases between them.

The rearrangement links TRBV21-1 to TRBJ2-1; the table assigns TRBD2, which was not confirmed against the DNA. TRBV21-1 is tagged as a pseudogene. There are 15 residues in the CDR3. The CDR3 loop is CASSSAMDFDNEQFF. DNA of the CDR3: TGTGCCAGCAGCTCTGCTATGGACTTTGACAATGAGCAGTTCTTC.

CDR3 nucleotide sequence: TGTGCCAGCAGCACTCCCTCTAGCGGGAGATCCACCTACGAGCAGTACTTC. This translates into CASSTPSSGRSTYEQYF. The rearrangement links TRBV7-9 to TRBJ2-7; 10 bases match TRBD2. The germline CDR1 and CDR2 sequences are SEHNR and FQNEAQ (reference sequence). The J segment lost 2 bases and the V segment lost 5 bases, leaving 12 bases of the junction unmatched. CDR3 length: 17 amino acids.

The chain couples TRBV11-2 to TRBJ1-5, with 8 bases that match TRBD1. Germline V lookup: CDR1 SGHAT, CDR2 FQNNGV. The CDR3 has 17 amino acids. The trim removed 4 bases at V and 0 bases at J, leaving 8 bases unmatched. CDR3 protein: CASSSTGEGHSNQPQHF. CDR3 DNA sequence: TGTGCCAGCAGCTCGACAGGGGAGGGTCATAGCAATCAGCCCCAGCATTTT.

The chain couples TRBV28 to TRBJ1-5, with D perhaps TRBD1 (6 bases). V was trimmed by 5 bases and J by 4 bases, leaving 21 bases between them. The CDR3 covers 17 residues. Germline lookup yields CDR1 MDHEN and CDR2 SYDVKM. CDR3 in DNA: TGTGCCAGCAGTCCTTCCCCCGGACAGTTAATAAATCAGCCCCAGCATTTT. Its translation: CASSPSPGQLINQPQHF.

The chain combines TRBV5-6 with TRBJ1-4; 11 nucleotides align to TRBD1. This CDR3 has 14 amino acids. Germline CDR1 SGHDT, CDR2 YYEEEE. Unmatched junction bases numbered 4, after V lost 4 bases and J lost 8 bases. CDR3 loop: CASSMRTGGEKLFF. CDR3 DNA sequence: TGTGCCAGCAGCATGAGGACAGGGGGCGAAAAACTGTTTTTT. The entire variable domain, with the rest obtained from reference TRBV5-6 and TRBJ1-4, is as follows: DAGVTQSPTHLIKTRGQQVTLRCSPKSGHDTVSWYQQALGQGPQFIFQYYEEEERQRGNFPDRFSGHQFPNYSSELNVNALLLGDSALYLCASSMRTGGEKLFFGSGTQLSVL.

The rearrangement joins TRBV14 to TRBJ2-2, with 10 nucleotides matching TRBD2. The CDR3 loop spans 17 amino acids. Germline V gene lookup returns CDR1 SGHDN and CDR2 FVKESK. The ends lost 6 bases at V and 7 bases at J; junction bases unmatched: 14. CDR3: CASSAIRAGGVGGELFF. CDR3 coding DNA: TGTGCCAGCAGTGCCATCAGAGCGGGAGGGGTAGGCGGGGAGCTGTTTTTT.

This rearrangement joins TRBV19 to TRBJ2-5; 10 bases are shared with TRBD2. J lost 5 bases, V lost 3 bases, and 9 bases had no gene match. CDR1 and CDR2 (germline): LNHDA, SQIVND (reference sequence). The CDR3 is made up of 16 amino acids. CDR3 sequence (DNA): TGTGCCAGTAGTATTGGAACTAGCGGGATGGGGGAGACCCAGTACTTC. Translation: CASSIGTSGMGETQYF.

V usage is TRBV18 and J usage is TRBJ2-3; D is uncertain. Germline V lookup: CDR1 KGHSH, CDR2 LQKENI. V gave up 3 bases and J gave up 2 bases, with 21 bases separating them. CDR3 length: 18 amino acids. CDR3 in amino acids: CASSPQIIEPNFTDTQYF. The CDR3 region has the DNA TGTGCCAGCTCACCGCAAATTATAGAGCCAAATTTCACAGATACGCAGTATTTT.

The chain joins TRBV28 to TRBJ2-7; tentative D call: TRBD1 (6 bases). The V and J ends lost 6 bases and 2 bases respectively, with 14 bases between them. Germline V gene sequence: CDR1 MDHEN, CDR2 SYDVKM. This CDR3 region has 14 residues. The CDR3 sequence is CASSYWGLTYEQYF. In nucleotides, the CDR3 is TGTGCCAGCAGCTATTGGGGGCTAACCTACGAGCAGTACTTC.